A single count supports the clone carrying this T cell receptor (beta chain). The PCR used 60 Vbeta and 13 Jbeta primers. This table comes from immunoSEQ multiplex PCR, and its TCRdb copy is limited to in-frame clones, with some not included. The sample consists of about 130,000 clones, 80% to 85% of them appearing once. CDR3 size: 15 residues. Germline V gene sequence: CDR1 MNHNS, CDR2 SASEGT. V lost 7 bases to trimming and J lost 3 bases; unmatched junction nucleotides: 8. This specimen belongs to a study of cytomegalovirus exposure and HLA in healthy donors. Overall study: One earlier analysis, a look at around 180 million T cells, found roughly 120 million unique TCR beta sequences.

Healthy bone marrow donors supplied every sample. Sequences were obtained from PBMCs. The TCR originated in a boy younger than 18 in good health and CMV-seronegative. The chain has TRBV6-1 and TRBJ1-3; 8 bases agree with TRBD1. The CDR3 bases are TGTGCCAGCAACCAGGACAGGGCAAATGGAAACACCATATATTTT. It is translated as CASNQDRANGNTIYF.